Listed here is a single T cell receptor (beta chain). There is no known antigen for this receptor. No base quality information exists; no much larger clone differs at one position. These data are taken from a study of T cells after yellow fever vaccination (dated by TCRdb to between 2017 and 2020). As for the study more broadly: The SMART-Seq v4 Ultra Low Input RNA kit was used to prepare libraries from fractions with low cell numbers. Bulk PBMC replicates and cell subsets were isolated from blood drawn at multiple timepoints before and after both primary and secondary immunization. Bulk TCR alpha and beta repertoires were sequenced longitudinally to track T-cell clones before and after primary and booster YFV17D yellow fever vaccination. The cohort comprised two healthy male donors, one aged 18 to 30 and one aged 30 to 40 years.

CDR1 and CDR2, looked up from the germline V gene, are SGHVS and FQNEAQ. Inclusive of the bounding cysteine and phenylalanine, the CDR3 is 13 residues long. Only CDR3 DNA remains: 39 bases, in frame from the first base. V drops 0 bases and J drops 3 bases, leaving 5 bases in between. Results the study describes overall, beyond this receptor: A small fraction of clonotypes showed up in both the CD4 and CD8 compartments, probably as a result of convergent recombination. The secondary T-cell response was found to be weaker but faster than the primary response, with a peak reached on day 5 rather than on day 15. FACS-sorted repertoires could contain abundant contaminating clonotypes from the bulk population, so computational filtering was required. After the booster, most clones that had expanded after primary vaccination were detected again (around 97% of CD4 and more than 85% of CD8), suggesting broad maintenance of memory. Only two donors were included in the study, so the extent to which the findings can be generalized is limited.

In light of the paper, this sample's treatment or condition label describes: live attenuated yellow fever vaccine strain. A standard Ficoll-Paque protocol was used to isolate PBMCs from peripheral blood. Dynabeads CD4 and CD8 positive selection kits were used to isolate CD4 and CD8 T-cell fractions. TriZol was used to extract RNA from bulk PBMCs, CD4 and CD8 fractions, and dextramer-positive and dextramer-negative fractions. The data were produced on an Illumina NovaSeq 6000. TCR cDNA was synthesized by 5'RACE template switching, which introduced a universal primer site and unique molecular identifiers. Priming for cDNA synthesis came from both the TCR alpha and TCR beta constant segments. Library amplification involved two PCR steps, and the second step added sample barcodes and sequencing adapters. Sequencing of the libraries was done on either Illumina HiSeq 2500 (2x100 bp) or NovaSeq (2x150 bp). The paper's data handling went like this. MIGEC handled demultiplexing of reads and collapsing into UMI consensus sequences, while MiXCR performed V(D)J alignment. Using edgeR on replicate PBMC samples, clonotypes were called vaccine-responding if FDR was below 0.01 and the log2 fold change was above 5 up to day 15. Bulk clonotypes were assigned CD4 or CD8 identity according to which sequenced CD4 or CD8 repertoire held them at higher abundance. Starting from the raw public reads, TCRdb applied fastp trimming at Q25, assembled clones with MiXCR and retained in-frame beta chains. Each entry is one CDR3 protein sequence, shown with its most common DNA and genes. TCRdb's processing, not the study's, gives the V and J calls here. Across this sample there are approximately 330,000 distinct CDR3 sequences, with around 13% seen only once. The ten largest clones represent 3.2% of the sample.

This clonotype was obtained from a man between 18 and 29 years old who received the YFV17D yellow fever vaccine. This material consisted of CD4+ T cells sorted from PBMCs, taken 15 days after the yellow fever booster vaccination. Recombination connected TRBV7-8 to TRBJ1-1; the D gene cannot be named for sure. The nucleotide sequence is given as TGTGCCAGCAGCTTAGCCAGTTACACTGAAGCTTTCTTT. Its translation is CASSLASYTEAFF.